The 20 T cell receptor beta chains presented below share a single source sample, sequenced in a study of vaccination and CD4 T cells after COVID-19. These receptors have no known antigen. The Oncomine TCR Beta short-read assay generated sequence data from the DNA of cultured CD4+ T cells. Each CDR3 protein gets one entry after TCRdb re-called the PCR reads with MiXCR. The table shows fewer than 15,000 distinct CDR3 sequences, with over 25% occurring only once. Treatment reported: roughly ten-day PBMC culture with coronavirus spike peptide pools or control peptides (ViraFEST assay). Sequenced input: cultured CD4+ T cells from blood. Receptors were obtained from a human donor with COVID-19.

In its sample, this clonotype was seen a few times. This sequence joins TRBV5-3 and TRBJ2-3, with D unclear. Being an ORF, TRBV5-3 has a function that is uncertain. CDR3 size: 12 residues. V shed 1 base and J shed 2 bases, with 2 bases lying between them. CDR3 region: CARSLPTDTQYF. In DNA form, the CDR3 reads TGTGCCAGAAGCTTGCCCACAGATACGCAGTATTTT.

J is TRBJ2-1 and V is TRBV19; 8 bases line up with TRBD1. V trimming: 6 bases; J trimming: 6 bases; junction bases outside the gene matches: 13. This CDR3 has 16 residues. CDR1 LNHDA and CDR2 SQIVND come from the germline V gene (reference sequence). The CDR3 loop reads CASSLRSGGNGNEQFF. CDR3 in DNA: TGTGCCAGTAGCCTCAGGTCAGGGGGCAACGGCAATGAGCAGTTCTTC.

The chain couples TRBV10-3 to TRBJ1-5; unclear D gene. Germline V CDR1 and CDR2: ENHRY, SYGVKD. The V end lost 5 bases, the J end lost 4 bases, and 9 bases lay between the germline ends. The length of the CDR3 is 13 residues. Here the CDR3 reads CAISLQFNQPQHF. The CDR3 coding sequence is TGTGCCATCAGTCTTCAATTTAATCAGCCCCAGCATTTT.

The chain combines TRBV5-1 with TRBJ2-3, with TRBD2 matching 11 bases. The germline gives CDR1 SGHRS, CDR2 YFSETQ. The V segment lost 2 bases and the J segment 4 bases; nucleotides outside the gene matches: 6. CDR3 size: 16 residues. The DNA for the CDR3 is TGCGCCAGCAGCTTTTTAGCGGGGGGGCTCTCAGATACGCAGTATTTT. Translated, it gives CASSFLAGGLSDTQYF. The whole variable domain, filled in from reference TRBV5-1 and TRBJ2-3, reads KAGVTQTPRYLIKTRGQQVTLSCSPISGHRSVSWYQQTPGQGLQFLFEYFSETQRNKGNFPGRFSGRQFSNSRSEMNVSTLELGDSALYLCASSFLAGGLSDTQYFGPGTRLTVL.

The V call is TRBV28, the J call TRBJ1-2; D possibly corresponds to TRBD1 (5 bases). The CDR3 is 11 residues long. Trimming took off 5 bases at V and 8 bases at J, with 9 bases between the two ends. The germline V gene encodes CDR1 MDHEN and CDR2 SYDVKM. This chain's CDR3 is CASSGEGGYTF. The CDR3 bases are TGTGCCAGCAGTGGGGAGGGGGGCTACACCTTC.

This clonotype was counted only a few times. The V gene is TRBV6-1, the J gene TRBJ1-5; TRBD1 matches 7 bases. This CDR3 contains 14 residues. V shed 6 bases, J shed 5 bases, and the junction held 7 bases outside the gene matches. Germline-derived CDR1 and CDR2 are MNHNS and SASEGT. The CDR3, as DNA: TGTGCCAGCAGCCTAAACCAGGGGGATCAGCCCCAGCATTTT. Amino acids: CASSLNQGDQPQHF.

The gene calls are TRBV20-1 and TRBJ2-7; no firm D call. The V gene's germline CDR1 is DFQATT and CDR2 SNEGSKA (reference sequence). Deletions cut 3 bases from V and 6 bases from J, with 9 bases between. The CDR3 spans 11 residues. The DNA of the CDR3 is TGCAGTGCTAGGGTAGCTACCGAGCAGTACTTC. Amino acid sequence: CSARVATEQYF.

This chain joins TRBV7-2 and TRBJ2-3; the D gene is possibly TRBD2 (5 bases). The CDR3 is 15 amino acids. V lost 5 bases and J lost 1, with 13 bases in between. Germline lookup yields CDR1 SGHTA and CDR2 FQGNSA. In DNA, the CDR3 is TGTGCCAGCAGCCAACCGAGGCGGGGCACAGATACGCAGTATTTT. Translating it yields CASSQPRRGTDTQYF.

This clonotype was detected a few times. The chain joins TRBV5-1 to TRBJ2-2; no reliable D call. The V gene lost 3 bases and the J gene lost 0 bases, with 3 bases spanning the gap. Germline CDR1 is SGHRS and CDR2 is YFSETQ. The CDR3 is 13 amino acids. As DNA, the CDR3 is TGCGCCAGCAGCTATACGAACACCGGGGAGCTGTTTTTT. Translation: CASSYTNTGELFF.

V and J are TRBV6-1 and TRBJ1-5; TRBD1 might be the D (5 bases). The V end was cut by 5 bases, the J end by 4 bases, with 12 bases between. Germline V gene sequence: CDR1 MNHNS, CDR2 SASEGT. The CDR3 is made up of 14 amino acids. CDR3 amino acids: CASSPPGGNQPQHF. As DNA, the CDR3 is TGTGCCAGCAGTCCCCCTGGGGGAAATCAGCCCCAGCATTTT.

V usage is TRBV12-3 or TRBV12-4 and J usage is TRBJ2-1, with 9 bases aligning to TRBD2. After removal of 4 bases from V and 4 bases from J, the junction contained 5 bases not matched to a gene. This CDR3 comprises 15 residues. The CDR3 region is CASSYAGGLYNEQFF. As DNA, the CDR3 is TGTGCCAGCAGTTACGCGGGGGGGCTGTACAATGAGCAGTTCTTC.

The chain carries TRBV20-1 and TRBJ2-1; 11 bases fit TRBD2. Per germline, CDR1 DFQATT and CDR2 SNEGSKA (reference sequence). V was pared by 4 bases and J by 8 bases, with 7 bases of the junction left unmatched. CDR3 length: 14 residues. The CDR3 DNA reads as TGCAGTGCTAAGCATAGCGGGGGGGCCGATGAGCAGTTCTTC. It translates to CSAKHSGGADEQFF.

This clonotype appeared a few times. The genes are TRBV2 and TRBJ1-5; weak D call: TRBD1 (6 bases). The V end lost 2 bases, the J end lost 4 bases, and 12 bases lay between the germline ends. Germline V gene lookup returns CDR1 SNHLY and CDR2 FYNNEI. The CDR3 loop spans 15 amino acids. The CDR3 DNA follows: TGTGCCAGCAGTGAATCTGGACAGAAGAATCAGCCCCAGCATTTT. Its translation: CASSESGQKNQPQHF. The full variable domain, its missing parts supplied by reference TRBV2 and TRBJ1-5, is EPEVTQTPSHQVTQMGQEVILRCVPISNHLYFYWYRQILGQKVEFLVSFYNNEISEKSEIFDDQFSVERPDGSNFTLKIRSTKLEDSAMYFCASSESGQKNQPQHFGDGTRLSIL.

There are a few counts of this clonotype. The CDR3 DNA reads as TGTGCCAGCAGCCTAGACGGGGGCTCTGGAAACACCATATATTTT. Amino acid sequence: CASSLDGGSGNTIYF. The chain recombines TRBV7-2 with TRBJ1-3; maybe TRBD1 (5 bases). This CDR3 has 15 residues. The ends were cut back, 5 bases at V and 0 bases at J, with 11 bases in the middle. Germline V gene lookup returns CDR1 SGHTA and CDR2 FQGNSA.

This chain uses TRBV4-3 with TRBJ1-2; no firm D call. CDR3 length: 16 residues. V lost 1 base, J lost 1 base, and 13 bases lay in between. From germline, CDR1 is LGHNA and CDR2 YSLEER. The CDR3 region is CASSQVRFLDNYGYTF. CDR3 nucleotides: TGCGCCAGCAGCCAAGTACGGTTCCTTGATAACTATGGCTACACCTTC.

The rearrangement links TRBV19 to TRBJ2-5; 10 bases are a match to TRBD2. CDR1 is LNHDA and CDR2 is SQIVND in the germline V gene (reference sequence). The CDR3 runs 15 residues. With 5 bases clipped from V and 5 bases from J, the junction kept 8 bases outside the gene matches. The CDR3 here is CASSVSGGAGETQYF. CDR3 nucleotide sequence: TGTGCCAGTAGTGTGAGCGGGGGGGCCGGTGAGACCCAGTACTTC. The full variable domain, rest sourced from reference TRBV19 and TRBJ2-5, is DGGITQSPKYLFRKEGQNVTLSCEQNLNHDAMYWYRQDPGQGLRLIYYSQIVNDFQKGDIAEGYSVSREKKESFPLTVTSAQKNPTAFYLCASSVSGGAGETQYFGPGTRLLVL.

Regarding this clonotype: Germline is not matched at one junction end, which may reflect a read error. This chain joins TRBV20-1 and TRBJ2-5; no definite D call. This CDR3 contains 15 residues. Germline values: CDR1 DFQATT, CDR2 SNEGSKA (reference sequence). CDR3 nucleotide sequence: TGCAGTGCTGGAGATCGAGGCACGGCGATGGAGACCCAGTACTTC. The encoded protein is CSAGDRGTAMETQYF.

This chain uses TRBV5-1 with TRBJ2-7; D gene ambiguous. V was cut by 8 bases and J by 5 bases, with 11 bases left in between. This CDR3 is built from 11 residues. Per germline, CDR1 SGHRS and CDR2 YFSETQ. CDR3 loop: CASANRDEQYF. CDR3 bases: TGCGCCAGTGCGAATAGGGACGAGCAGTACTTC. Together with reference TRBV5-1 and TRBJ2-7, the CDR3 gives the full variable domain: KAGVTQTPRYLIKTRGQQVTLSCSPISGHRSVSWYQQTPGQGLQFLFEYFSETQRNKGNFPGRFSGRQFSNSRSEMNVSTLELGDSALYLCASANRDEQYFGPGTRLTVT.

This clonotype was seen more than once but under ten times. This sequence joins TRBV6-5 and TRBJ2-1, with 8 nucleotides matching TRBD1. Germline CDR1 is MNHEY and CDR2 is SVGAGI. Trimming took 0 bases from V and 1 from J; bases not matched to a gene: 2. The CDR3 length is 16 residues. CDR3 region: CASSYSRTGSYNEQFF. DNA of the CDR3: TGTGCCAGCAGTTACTCCCGGACAGGGTCCTACAATGAGCAGTTCTTC.

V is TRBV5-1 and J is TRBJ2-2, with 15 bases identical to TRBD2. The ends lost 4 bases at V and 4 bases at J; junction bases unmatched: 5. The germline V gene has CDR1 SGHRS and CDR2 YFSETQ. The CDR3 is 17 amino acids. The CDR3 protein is CASSLGLAGGFTGELFF. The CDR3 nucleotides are TGCGCCAGCAGCCTTGGACTAGCGGGGGGGTTCACCGGGGAGCTGTTTTTT.